These T cell receptor beta chains were read from a single sample in a study of shared clonotypes between healthy human individuals. This table comes from immunoSEQ multiplex PCR, and its TCRdb copy is limited to in-frame clones, with some not included. The sample has about 980,000 clones; approximately 80% are singletons. Sequences were obtained from memory CD4+ T cells sorted from blood. The receptor set was obtained from a man aged 18-30 years in good health. The CDR3 runs from the conserved cysteine through the conserved F or W. A D gene is named only where the DNA matches it firmly. The size field is filled for only some rows; it gives once, few, many or a size class.

>TRBV2|many|NA|TRBJ2-7
TGTGCCAGCAGTGAAGTCGGCGGAACAATCCCCTACGAGCAGTACTTC
CASSEVGGTIPYEQYF
>TRBV18|NA|NA|TRBJ1-6
TGTGCCAGCTCACCAGACGGATCACCCCTCCACTTT
CASSPDGSPLHF
>TRBV21-1|once|NA|TRBJ2-1
TGTGCCAGCAGTGGGGACAATGAGCAGTTCTTC
CASSGDNEQFF
>TRBV12-5|NA|NA|TRBJ1-5
TGTGCTAGTGGTTTTAGTCCCGGCGTCCATAGCAATCAGCCCCAGCATTTT
CASGFSPGVHSNQPQHF
>TRBV5-6|NA|TRBD1|TRBJ2-4
TGTGCCAGCAGCTTAACCGGGACAGGGGTAAACATTCAGTACTTC
CASSLTGTGVNIQYF
>TRBV7-9|NA|TRBD1|TRBJ1-2
TGTGCCAGCAGCTTAAAATCGGCCAGGGGGCCCAGTGGCTACACCTTC
CASSLKSARGPSGYTF
>TRBV28|NA|TRBD1|TRBJ2-1
TGTGCCAGCCCTTCCGGGACAGGGGTGTACAATGAGCAGTTCTTC
CASPSGTGVYNEQFF
>TRBV9|NA|TRBD2|TRBJ2-7
TGTGCCAGCAGCGTCGATTCGGGGGGCGAGCAGTACTTC
CASSVDSGGEQYF
>TRBV11-3|NA|NA|TRBJ2-4
TGTGCCAGCAGCTTAGGAGTACAGGGAAGAAACATTCAGTACTTC
CASSLGVQGRNIQYF
>TRBV18|NA|NA|TRBJ1-4
TGTGCCAGCTCACCACTCGTCGGTGAAAAACTGTTTTTT
CASSPLVGEKLFF
>TRBV19|many|NA|TRBJ2-7
TGTGCCAGTAAAGTTAACGTGGCGGGGAATGGCGAGCAGTACTTC
CASKVNVAGNGEQYF
>TRBV19|many|NA|TRBJ1-3
TGTGCCAGTAGTACCTCAGGCCCTGGAAACACCATATATTTT
CASSTSGPGNTIYF
>TRBV12-5|NA|NA|TRBJ2-1
TGTGCTAGTGGTTTGGTTAAGGGACCGGGGGCCTATAATGAGCAGTTCTTC
CASGLVKGPGAYNEQFF
>TRBV4-2|NA|TRBD2|TRBJ2-7
TGTGCCAGCAGCCAAGAAGCGTTACTAGCGGGAGCGCACCTAAGCTCCTACGAGCAGTACTTC
CASSQEALLAGAHLSSYEQYF
>TRBV20-1|NA|NA|TRBJ2-1
TGCCTGGTGGGAGTTAAGTTCTTC
CLVGVKFF
>TRBV10-3|NA|TRBD2|TRBJ2-7
TGTGCCATCAGCGAACTAGCGGAGTCCTACGAGCAGTACTTC
CAISELAESYEQYF
>TRBV18|few|NA|TRBJ2-6
TGTGCCAGCTCAGGCCTCGACGTCCTGACTTTC
CASSGLDVLTF
>TRBV28|NA|NA|TRBJ1-6
TGTGCCAGCAGCGGGGGAGCAGGTTCCGGGGTTTCACCCCTCCACTTT
CASSGGAGSGVSPLHF
>TRBV10-3|once|TRBD1|TRBJ2-6
TGTGCCATCGGACAGGGTATGGCCGGGGCCAACGTCCTGACTTTC
CAIGQGMAGANVLTF
>TRBV28|NA|NA|TRBJ2-7
TGTGCCAGCAGTTTCTACCTCAACTACGAGCAGTACTTC
CASSFYLNYEQYF
>TRBV6-1|once|NA|TRBJ2-5
TGTGCCAGCAGTTGGAGCAACGAAGAGACCCAGTACTTC
CASSWSNEETQYF
>TRBV5-4|NA|TRBD1|TRBJ2-2
TGTGCCAGCGCCCCGGGACAGGTCCTCTCGAGCACCGGGGAGCTGTTTTTT
CASAPGQVLSSTGELFF
>TRBV5-5|few|NA|TRBJ2-5
TGTGCCAGCAGCTTAGCTGAAACAGAGACCCAGTACTTC
CASSLAETETQYF
>TRBV29-1|NA|NA|TRBJ2-7
TGCAGCGTTGAAGACAGGGGAGACGAGCAGTACTTC
CSVEDRGDEQYF
>TRBV5-6|NA|NA|TRBJ1-1
TGTGCCAGCAGCTTCCGCCAGGCAGGGAACACTGAAGCTTTCTTT
CASSFRQAGNTEAFF
>TRBV19|NA|NA|TRBJ2-4
TGTGCCAGTAGTTCAGTTCGGCTAGCCAAAAACATTCAGTACTTC
CASSSVRLAKNIQYF
>TRBV6-1|NA|TRBD2|TRBJ2-5
TGTGCCAGCAGTGAAGAGGAGGGAGGGCCACAGACCCAGTACTTC
CASSEEEGGPQTQYF
>TRBV7-2|NA|NA|TRBJ2-3
TGTGCCAGCAGCTTAGTGTCAGCCACCATCCGCACAGATACGCAGTATTTT
CASSLVSATIRTDTQYF
>TRBV2|few|NA|TRBJ1-6
TGTGCCAGCAGTGGCGAGAGCTATAATTCACCCCTCCACTTT
CASSGESYNSPLHF
>TRBV12-5|NA|TRBD1|TRBJ1-5
TGTGCTAGTGGCTGGGGACAGGGAGAAGGGCAGCCCCAGCATTTT
CASGWGQGEGQPQHF
>TRBV29-1|once|NA|TRBJ1-1
TGCAGCGGCGCGGCCCTTAATGTGGGCACTGAAGCTTTCTTT
CSGAALNVGTEAFF
>TRBV9|NA|NA|TRBJ2-3
TGTGCCAGCAGCGTGTTCGACAGAACAGATACGCAGTATTTT
CASSVFDRTDTQYF
>TRBV5-4|NA|TRBD2|TRBJ2-2
TGTGCCAGCAGCCCACGTTCTCCGGGGGAGGGCGGGGAGCTGTTTTTT
CASSPRSPGEGGELFF
>TRBV27|NA|NA|TRBJ1-2
TGTGCCAGCAGTTTATCTCCCAATCGGGGCGCAGGGAACTATGGCTACACCTTC
CASSLSPNRGAGNYGYTF
>TRBV28|NA|NA|TRBJ1-1
TGTGCCAGCAGTCCCCCTCATATGAACACTGAAGCTTTCTTT
CASSPPHMNTEAFF
>TRBV9|NA|TRBD2|TRBJ2-4
TGTGCCAGCAGCAGCGGGACGAAGGAAGCCAAAAACATTCAGTACTTC
CASSSGTKEAKNIQYF
>TRBV5-4|NA|TRBD1|TRBJ2-3
TGTGCCAGCAGCTTTGACAGGGGGGATACGCAGTATTTT
CASSFDRGDTQYF
>TRBV5-1|few|TRBD2|TRBJ2-5
TGCGCCAGCAGCTCTGGACTAGCGGGAGAAGAGACCCAGTACTTC
CASSSGLAGEETQYF
>TRBV5-1|NA|NA|TRBJ2-7
TGCGCCAGCAGCTTGTCGTTAACCTACGAGCAGTACTTC
CASSLSLTYEQYF
>TRBV5-4|few|TRBD2|TRBJ2-3
TGTGCCAGCAGTGCCGCTAGCGGGGCCAACACAGATACGCAGTATTTT
CASSAASGANTDTQYF
>TRBV6-1|NA|TRBD1|TRBJ1-1
TGTGCCAGCCGGGGACAGGGGAGGGGGACTGAAGCTTTCTTT
CASRGQGRGTEAFF
>TRBV18|few|TRBD1|TRBJ1-1
TGTGCCAGCTCACAGACAGGGGACACTGAAGCTTTCTTT
CASSQTGDTEAFF
>TRBV4-3|NA|NA|TRBJ1-2
TGCGCCAGCAGCCAAGACGGAGGGGCTGGAGGTAACTATGGCTACACCTTC
CASSQDGGAGGNYGYTF
>TRBV19|few|NA|TRBJ1-2
TGTGCCAGTACCCCAGGTCACGGGGGCTATGGCTACACCTTC
CASTPGHGGYGYTF
>TRBV27|NA|NA|TRBJ1-2
TGTGCCAGCCGGAGGACGGGGGAAGGCTACACCTTC
CASRRTGEGYTF
>TRBV18|NA|TRBD1|TRBJ2-3
TGTGCCAGCTCACCACCGGGACAGGGGGCGTATACGCAGTATTTT
CASSPPGQGAYTQYF
>TRBV5-1|NA|NA|TRBJ2-3
TGCGCCAGCAGCTTGCAGGCAGGGACCACAGATACGCAGTATTTT
CASSLQAGTTDTQYF
>TRBV5-6|NA|NA|TRBJ1-6
TGTGCCAGCAGCTATGGGGACGGGATTTCACCCCTCCACTTT
CASSYGDGISPLHF
>TRBV7-8|many|TRBD1|TRBJ1-1
TGTGCCAGCAGCTTACAGGGGGCGGGAACTGAAGCTTTCTTT
CASSLQGAGTEAFF
>TRBV27|NA|TRBD1|TRBJ1-2
TGTGCCACCGGAGACAGGGCGAGAGGTAACTATGGCTACACCTTC
CATGDRARGNYGYTF
>TRBV5-1|many|NA|TRBJ1-1
TGCGCCAGCAGCGCCGGGGGGGATAGCGCTGAAGCTTTCTTT
CASSAGGDSAEAFF
>TRBV9|NA|NA|TRBJ1-2
TGTGCCAGCAGCCCAGACCCAGGGCTGGCGGGGGGCTACACCTTC
CASSPDPGLAGGYTF